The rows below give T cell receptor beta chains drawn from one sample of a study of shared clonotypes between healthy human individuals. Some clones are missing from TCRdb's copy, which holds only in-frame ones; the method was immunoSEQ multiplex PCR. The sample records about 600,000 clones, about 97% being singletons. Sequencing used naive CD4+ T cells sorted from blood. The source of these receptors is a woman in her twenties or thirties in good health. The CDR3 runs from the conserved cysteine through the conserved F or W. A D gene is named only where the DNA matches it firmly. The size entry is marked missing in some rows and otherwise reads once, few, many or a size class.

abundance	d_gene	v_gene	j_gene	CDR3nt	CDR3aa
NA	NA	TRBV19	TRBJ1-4	TGTGCCAGTAGTCCCAGTCCGACCCGGGAAATTAATGAAAAACTGTTTTTT	CASSPSPTREINEKLFF
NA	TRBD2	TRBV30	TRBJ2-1	TGTGCCTGGAGGAGCGGGGGGATCTACAATGAGCAGTTCTTC	CAWRSGGIYNEQFF
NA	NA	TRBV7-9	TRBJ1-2	TGTGCCAGCAGCTACAACGTTGGAAATTATGGCTACACCTTC	CASSYNVGNYGYTF
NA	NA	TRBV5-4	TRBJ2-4	TGTGCCAGCAGCTTGCAGGGCTCCAAAAACATTCAGTACTTC	CASSLQGSKNIQYF
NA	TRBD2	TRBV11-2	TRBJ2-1	TGTGCCAGCAGCCTAGCGGTATCGGAGGACAATGAGCAGTTCTTC	CASSLAVSEDNEQFF
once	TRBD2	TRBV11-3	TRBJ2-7	TGTGCCAGCAGCTTCCGGGACAAGACTAGCGTCCACGAGCAGTACTTC	CASSFRDKTSVHEQYF
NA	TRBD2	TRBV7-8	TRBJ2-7	TGTGCCAGCAGCTTGCTAGCGGGACTGAACTTCTACGAGCAGTACTTC	CASSLLAGLNFYEQYF
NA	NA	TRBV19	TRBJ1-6	TGTGCCAGTAGTATGGACGGGTCACCCCTCCACTTT	CASSMDGSPLHF
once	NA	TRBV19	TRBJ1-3	TGTGCCAGTACCACGGCAGGTTACTCTGGAAACACCATATATTTT	CASTTAGYSGNTIYF
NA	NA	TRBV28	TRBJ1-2	TGTGCCAGCCGCCCGGGGGAGGGCTATGGCTACACCTTC	CASRPGEGYGYTF
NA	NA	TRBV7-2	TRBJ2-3	TGTGCCAGCAGCCCCGGTTCCTGGGGAGATACGCAGTATTTT	CASSPGSWGDTQYF
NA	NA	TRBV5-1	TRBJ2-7	TGCGCCAGCAGCCCCAGGTACGAGCAGTACTTC	CASSPRYEQYF
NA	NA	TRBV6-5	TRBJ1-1	TGTGCCAGCCTGAAAGCAGAAAACACTGAAGCTTTCTTT	CASLKAENTEAFF
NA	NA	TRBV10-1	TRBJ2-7	TGCGCCAGCAGCGGAGGGTCTCCGGGACACGAGCAGTACTTC	CASSGGSPGHEQYF
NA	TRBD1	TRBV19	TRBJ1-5	TGTGCCAGTAGTATAGAAGGGGGCCGACAGCCCCAGCATTTT	CASSIEGGRQPQHF
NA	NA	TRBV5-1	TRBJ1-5	TGCGCCAGCAGCTTCGATAGCAATCAGCCCCAGCATTTT	CASSFDSNQPQHF
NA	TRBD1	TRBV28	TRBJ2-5	TGTGCCTCGAAACTTATTGGGACAGGCCAAGAGACCCAGTACTTC	CASKLIGTGQETQYF
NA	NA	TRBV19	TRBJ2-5	TGTGCCAGTAGTCCCCAAGCTAGCGAGACCCAGTACTTC	CASSPQASETQYF
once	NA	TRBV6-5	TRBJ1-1	TGTGCCAGCAGTTACTCTCAGGTTATGAACACTGAAGCTTTCTTT	CASSYSQVMNTEAFF
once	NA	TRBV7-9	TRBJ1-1	TGTGCCAGCAGCTCTACAGGGTGGACTGAAGCTTTCTTT	CASSSTGWTEAFF
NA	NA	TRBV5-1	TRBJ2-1	TGCGCCAGCAGCTTGGTGGTCGACAATGAGCAGTTCTTC	CASSLVVDNEQFF
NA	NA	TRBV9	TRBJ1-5	TGTGCCAGCAGCATAGGGGATCAGCCCCAGCATTTT	CASSIGDQPQHF
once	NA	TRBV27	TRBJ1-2	TGTGCCAGCAGGGGGGAGGTTGGAGGCTACACCTTC	CASRGEVGGYTF
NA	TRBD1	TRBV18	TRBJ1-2	TGTGCCAGCTCACCCCGACAGGGTGATGGCTACACCTTC	CASSPRQGDGYTF
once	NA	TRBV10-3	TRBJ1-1	TGTGCCATCAGTGCGACGGGACGTTCGAACACTGAAGCTTTCTTT	CAISATGRSNTEAFF
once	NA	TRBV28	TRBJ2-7	TGTGCCAGCAGGATATCAGATGGATACGAGCAGTACTTC	CASRISDGYEQYF
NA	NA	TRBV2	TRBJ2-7	TGTGCCAGCAGTGATCGCAGGTCTTCAACCCCCTCCTACGAGCAGTACTTC	CASSDRRSSTPSYEQYF
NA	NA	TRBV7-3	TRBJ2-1	TGTGCCAGCAGCTCGTCATTGTCGGGAAACAATGAGCAGTTCTTC	CASSSSLSGNNEQFF
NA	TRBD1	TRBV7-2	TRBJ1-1	TGTGCCAGCAGCTTAGATCGCCAGGGGGGCCCTGAAGCTTTCTTT	CASSLDRQGGPEAFF
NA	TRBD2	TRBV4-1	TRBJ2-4	TGCGCCAGCAGCCACCCCGTGCGAGCGGGAGGGAGCGTACTAGCCAAAAACATTCAGTACTTC	CASSHPVRAGGSVLAKNIQYF
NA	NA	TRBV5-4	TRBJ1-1	TGTGCCAGCAGCTTGGGGAGGGACCCCTCTAAAGCTTTCTTT	CASSLGRDPSKAFF
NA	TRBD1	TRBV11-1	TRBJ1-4	TGTGCCAGCAGCGGGACAGGGGGCAAAAAACTGTTTTTT	CASSGTGGKKLFF
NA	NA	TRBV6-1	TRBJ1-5	TGTGCCAGCAGTGCGACAGCTAGCAATCAGCCCCAGCATTTT	CASSATASNQPQHF
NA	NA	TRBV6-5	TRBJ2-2	TGTGCCAGCAGTTACTCAGGGGTGGCCGGCACCGGGGAGCTGTTTTTT	CASSYSGVAGTGELFF
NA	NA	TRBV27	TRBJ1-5	TGTGCCAGCAGTTTTCGCTTTAGCAATCAGCCCCAGCATTTT	CASSFRFSNQPQHF
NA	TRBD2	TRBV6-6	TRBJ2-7	TGTGCCAGCAGTTACGCGGGGGACTCCTACGAGCAGTACTTC	CASSYAGDSYEQYF
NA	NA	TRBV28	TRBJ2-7	TGTGCCAGCAGTCTACCCCCCATGGCAGCTAGCGACGAGCAGTACTTC	CASSLPPMAASDEQYF
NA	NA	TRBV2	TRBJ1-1	TGTGCCAGCAGGAATCGGGGAGTAGGGCCTGAAGCTTTCTTT	CASRNRGVGPEAFF
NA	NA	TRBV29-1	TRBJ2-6	TGCAGCGTTGCAGGGGAAAGCTCTGGGGCCAACGTCCTGACTTTC	CSVAGESSGANVLTF
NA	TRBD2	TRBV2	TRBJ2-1	TGTGCCAGCAGCACCGGGACTAGCGGTTACAATGAGCAGTTCTTC	CASSTGTSGYNEQFF
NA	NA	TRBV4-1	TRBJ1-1	TGCGCCAGCAGCTCACGACAGTCTTCTGAAGCTTTCTTT	CASSSRQSSEAFF
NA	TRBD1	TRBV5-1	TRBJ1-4	TGCGCCAGCAGCTTGACAGGGGGAACTAATGAAAAACTGTTTTTT	CASSLTGGTNEKLFF
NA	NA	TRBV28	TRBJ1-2	TGTGCCAGCAGTTCAGGGAACTATGGCTACACCTTC	CASSSGNYGYTF
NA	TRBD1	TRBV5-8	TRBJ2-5	TGTGCCAGCACCCCCCGGACAGGGGTTGAGACCCAGTACTTC	CASTPRTGVETQYF
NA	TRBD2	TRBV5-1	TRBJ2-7	TGCGCCAGCAGCACAGGGTTTAGCGGGAACTACGAGCAGTACTTC	CASSTGFSGNYEQYF
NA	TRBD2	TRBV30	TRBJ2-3	TGTGCCTGGACCCCAGCGGGAGCGGGGGATACGCAGTATTTT	CAWTPAGAGDTQYF
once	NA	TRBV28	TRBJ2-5	TGTGCCAGCAGTTTAATCGGGATCGGCAGGGGGGTCGGAGAGACCCAGTACTTC	CASSLIGIGRGVGETQYF
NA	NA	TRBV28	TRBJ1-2	TGTGCCAGCAGTGGAACTGGGGCAGAACCTAACTATGGCTACACCTTC	CASSGTGAEPNYGYTF
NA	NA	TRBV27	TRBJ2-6	TGTGCCAGCAGTTTAGTTGCTGGGGCCAACGTCCTGACTTTC	CASSLVAGANVLTF
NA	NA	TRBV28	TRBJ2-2	TGTGCCAGCAGTCCTAACGGGCTCAACACCGGGGAGCTGTTTTTT	CASSPNGLNTGELFF
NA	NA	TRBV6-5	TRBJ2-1	TGTGCCAGCAGTACGACACAGGGAGGAAAGCAGTTCTTC	CASSTTQGGKQFF
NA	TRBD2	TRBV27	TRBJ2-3	TGTGCCAGCAGCGCTCGGAGGAGGCTAGCGGGAGGAGATACGCAGTATTTT	CASSARRRLAGGDTQYF
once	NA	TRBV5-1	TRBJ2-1	TGCGCCAGCAGCTTGGAGACAGGCTCCTACAATGAGCAGTTCTTC	CASSLETGSYNEQFF
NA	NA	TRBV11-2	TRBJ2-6	TGTGCCAGCAGCATCCGGGGGGCCAACGTCCTGACTTTC	CASSIRGANVLTF
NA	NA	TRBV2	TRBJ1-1	TGTGCCAGCAGGGAAAGACAGTTAGGCGATACTGAAGCTTTCTTT	CASRERQLGDTEAFF
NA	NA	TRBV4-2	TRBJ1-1	TGTGCCAGCAGCCCCGGGCAAGGCGACACTGAAGCTTTCTTT	CASSPGQGDTEAFF
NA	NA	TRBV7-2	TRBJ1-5	TGTGCCAGCAGCTCCCTCTTAGGTCAGCCCCAGCATTTT	CASSSLLGQPQHF
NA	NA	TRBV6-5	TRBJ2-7	TGTGCCAGCAGGCCGCAGGGGACCTCATCCGAGCAGTACTTC	CASRPQGTSSEQYF
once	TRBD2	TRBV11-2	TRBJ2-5	TGTGCCAGCAGCTTAAGACTAGCGGGATTAGGGGAGACCCAGTACTTC	CASSLRLAGLGETQYF
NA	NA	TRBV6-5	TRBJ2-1	TGTGCCAGCAGTTACATTCAGGGGCGGATGAATGAGCAGTTCTTC	CASSYIQGRMNEQFF